The following is a T cell receptor beta chain sequence with its context. The antigen is undetermined. These data belong to a study of T-cell memory formation after mild COVID-19. As for the study in general: Across donors, TCR clusters were largely donor specific. Study-wide points: There was no confirmation that second-wave clones peaking on day 37 were SARS-CoV-2 specific. Prior to infection, memory already included some responding clones, suggesting cross-reactive memory joined. Day 15 to 85 contracting clones showed balanced CD4/CD8; day 15 to 37 expanders favored CD4+.

TCRdb fed the 5' RACE reads into MiXCR, producing one record per CDR3 protein. This sample yields 180,000 or so distinct CDR3 sequences, of which around 10% are seen a single time; 3.5% to 4% belongs to the top ten. The origin of this receptor is a man aged 18 to 35 who had mild COVID-19 (a few samples of this study predate the infection). Cell type and time point are not known. The specimen sequenced was PBMCs or a T cell subset sorted from them (not recorded which).

CDR3 protein: CASSTGSSTQYF. The CDR3 DNA follows: TGTGCCAGCAGTACTGGTAGCAGCACCCAGTACTTC. This chain links TRBV28 with TRBJ2-5; no reliable D call. V lost 5 bases, J lost 8 bases, and 12 bases lay in between. The CDR3 has 12 amino acids. CDR1 is MDHEN and CDR2 is SYDVKM in the germline V gene.